These T cell receptor beta chains were read from a single sample in a study of T cell responses to AZD1222 COVID-19 vaccine. The repertoire was sequenced with immunoSEQ multiplex PCR; TCRdb's copy has only in-frame clones and lacks some. The table has 90,000 to 120,000 clones, approximately 90% seen once; the top ten hold around 5%. The sequencing used peripheral blood, collected 28 days after the second AZD1222 dose. The receptors derive from an adult who received the AZD1222 COVID-19 vaccine. Both conserved end residues are part of each CDR3. The D gene is left open where the match is weak. Rows may omit the clone size; those that give it use once, few, many or a size class.

V	size	D	J	CDR3	DNA
TRBV5-5	-	TRBD2	TRBJ2-1	CASSLAAGGSPWYNEQFF	TGTGCCAGCAGCTTGGCCGCGGGGGGCTCCCCCTGGTACAATGAGCAGTTCTTC
TRBV6-6	-	-	TRBJ2-5	CASANQGWETETQYF	TGTGCCAGCGCCAACCAGGGCTGGGAAACAGAGACCCAGTACTTC
TRBV10-3	-	TRBD1	TRBJ1-2	CAIDGDSGTGNYGYTF	TGTGCCATCGATGGGGACAGTGGGACAGGAAACTATGGCTACACCTTC
TRBV5-1	-	TRBD1	TRBJ1-5	CASSSRTGDYSNQPQHF	TGCGCCAGCAGTTCTAGGACAGGCGACTATAGCAATCAGCCCCAGCATTTT
TRBV7-9	-	TRBD1	TRBJ2-7	CASSPQGTEQYF	TGTGCCAGCAGCCCACAGGGGACCGAGCAGTACTTC
TRBV7-2	-	-	TRBJ1-2	CASSLDLLNGYTF	TGTGCCAGCAGCCTGGACCTTCTTAATGGCTACACCTTC
TRBV13	-	TRBD1	TRBJ2-2	CASSFSQGLPGELFF	TGTGCCAGCAGCTTTTCACAGGGGCTTCCCGGGGAGCTGTTTTTT
TRBV18	-	TRBD2	TRBJ2-1	CASSRTSGEYNEQFF	TGTGCCAGCTCAAGGACTAGCGGGGAGTACAATGAGCAGTTCTTC
TRBV6-4	-	-	TRBJ2-2	CASRRDDHTGELFF	TGTGCCAGCAGGCGGGACGATCACACCGGGGAGCTGTTTTTT
TRBV4-1	few	TRBD1	TRBJ2-7	CASSQVGQGPYEQYF	TGCGCCAGCAGCCAAGTGGGACAGGGACCCTACGAGCAGTACTTC
TRBV28	-	TRBD1	TRBJ2-7	CALSGTGGKEQYF	TGTGCCCTTTCCGGGACAGGGGGGAAGGAGCAGTACTTC
TRBV30	-	-	TRBJ1-1	CAWEGGRGAEAFF	TGTGCCTGGGAAGGGGGTCGAGGCGCTGAAGCTTTCTTT
TRBV7-2	-	TRBD1	TRBJ1-5	CASSPGQDQPQHF	TGTGCCAGCAGCCCGGGACAGGATCAGCCCCAGCATTTT
TRBV2	-	TRBD1	TRBJ1-2	CASTGPGQTPTNYGYTF	TGTGCCAGCACCGGACCGGGACAGACTCCTACTAACTATGGCTACACCTTC
TRBV30	once	-	TRBJ1-3	CAWSDTGNTIYF	TGTGCCTGGAGCGACACTGGAAACACCATATATTTT
TRBV6-6	-	TRBD1	TRBJ2-3	CASSPGQGGATDTQYF	TGTGCCAGCAGTCCGGGACAGGGTGGGGCCACAGATACGCAGTATTTT
TRBV25-1	-	-	TRBJ1-2	CASSGGYGYTF	TGTGCCAGCAGTGGGGGCTATGGCTACACCTTC
TRBV3-1/TRBV3-2	-	TRBD1	TRBJ1-2	CASSRSRPGTGENGYTF	TGTGCCAGCAGCCGCTCCCGTCCCGGGACAGGGGAGAATGGCTACACCTTC
TRBV6-6	-	-	TRBJ2-5	CASSYGGKETQYF	TGTGCCAGCAGTTACGGGGGGAAAGAGACCCAGTACTTC
TRBV3-1/TRBV3-2	once	TRBD1	TRBJ1-1	CASSQGTGASEAFF	TGTGCCAGCAGCCAAGGGACAGGGGCCTCTGAGGCTTTCTTT
TRBV28	-	-	TRBJ1-6	CASSSPGGLSDSPLHF	TGTGCCAGCAGTTCCCCTGGGGGTTTATCGGATTCACCCCTCCACTTT
TRBV6-5	once	TRBD1	TRBJ1-6	CASRTVAGGDSPLHF	TGTGCCAGCAGAACGGTAGCAGGGGGTGATTCACCCCTCCACTTT
TRBV18	few	-	TRBJ1-6	CASSPSGTHSPLHF	TGTGCCAGCTCACCATCCGGGACACACTCACCCCTCCACTTT
TRBV30	-	TRBD1	TRBJ2-2	CAPSDRRPGELFF	TGTGCCCCCTCGGACAGGAGGCCCGGGGAGCTGTTTTTT
TRBV9	-	TRBD2	TRBJ2-3	CASSVDGGATDTQYF	TGTGCCAGCAGCGTAGACGGGGGGGCTACAGATACGCAGTATTTT
TRBV5-1	-	-	TRBJ1-2	CASSLVLGKDYGYTF	TGCGCCAGCAGCTTGGTACTTGGAAAGGACTATGGCTACACCTTC
TRBV19	-	-	TRBJ1-5	CASSMGNQPQHF	TGTGCCAGTAGCATGGGGAATCAGCCCCAGCATTTT
TRBV4-3	-	TRBD2	TRBJ2-5	CASSQEMAGVETQYF	TGCGCCAGCAGCCAAGAAATGGCGGGGGTAGAGACCCAGTACTTC
TRBV7-3	-	-	TRBJ1-2	CASSSSEQGRGYTF	TGTGCCAGCAGTTCTTCAGAACAGGGTCGTGGCTACACCTTC
TRBV12-3/TRBV12-4	-	-	TRBJ1-1	CASSYVVEAFF	TGTGCCAGCAGTTATGTGGTTGAAGCTTTCTTT
TRBV7-9	-	TRBD1	TRBJ2-5	CASSPPGTGSQETQYF	TGTGCCAGCAGCCCTCCCGGGACAGGGAGTCAAGAGACCCAGTACTTC
TRBV2	few	-	TRBJ1-3	CASSRRSGPGNTIYF	TGTGCCAGCAGTCGTCGTTCGGGGCCTGGAAACACCATATATTTT
TRBV7-9	-	-	TRBJ2-7	CASSPARPTEQYF	TGTGCCAGCAGCCCGGCTCGGCCCACCGAGCAGTACTTC
TRBV15	-	-	TRBJ1-5	CATSRGVLGVQPQHF	TGTGCCACCAGCAGAGGAGTGCTAGGGGTTCAGCCCCAGCATTTT
TRBV28	few	-	TRBJ2-7	CASSLFTKYEQYF	TGTGCCAGCAGTTTATTCACGAAATACGAGCAGTACTTC
TRBV5-5	-	-	TRBJ1-2	CASSLVWAPHGYTF	TGTGCCAGCAGCTTGGTTTGGGCCCCACATGGCTACACCTTC
TRBV19	-	-	TRBJ1-1	CASSISRTVNTEAFF	TGTGCCAGTAGTATTTCCCGGACTGTGAACACTGAAGCTTTCTTT
TRBV19	once	TRBD2	TRBJ2-3	CASSMTSGGFSSTDTQYF	TGTGCCAGTAGTATGACTAGCGGGGGGTTCTCGAGCACAGATACGCAGTATTTT